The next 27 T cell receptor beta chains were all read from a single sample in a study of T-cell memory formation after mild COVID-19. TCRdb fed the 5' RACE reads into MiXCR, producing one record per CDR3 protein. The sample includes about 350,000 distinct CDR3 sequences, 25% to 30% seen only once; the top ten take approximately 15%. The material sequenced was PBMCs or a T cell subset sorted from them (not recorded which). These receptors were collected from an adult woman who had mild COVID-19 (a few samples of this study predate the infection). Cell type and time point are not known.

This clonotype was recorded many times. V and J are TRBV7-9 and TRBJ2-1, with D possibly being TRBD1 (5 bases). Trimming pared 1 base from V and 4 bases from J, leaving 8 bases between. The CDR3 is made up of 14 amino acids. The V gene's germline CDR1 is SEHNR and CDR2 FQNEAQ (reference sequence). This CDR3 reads CASSLEDRYNEQFF. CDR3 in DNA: TGTGCCAGCAGCTTAGAAGACAGATACAATGAGCAGTTCTTC.

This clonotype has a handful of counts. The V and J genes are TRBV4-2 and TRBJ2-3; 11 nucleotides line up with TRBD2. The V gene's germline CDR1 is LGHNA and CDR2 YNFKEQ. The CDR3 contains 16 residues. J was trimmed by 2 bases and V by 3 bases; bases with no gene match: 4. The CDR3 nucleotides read TGTGCCAGCAGCCAGATTAGCGGGGGGGACACAGATACGCAGTATTTT. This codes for CASSQISGGDTDTQYF.

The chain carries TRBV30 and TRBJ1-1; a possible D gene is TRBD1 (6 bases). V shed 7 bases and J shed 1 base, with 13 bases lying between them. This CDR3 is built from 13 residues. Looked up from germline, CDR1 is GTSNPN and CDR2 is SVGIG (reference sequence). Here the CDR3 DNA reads TGTGCCTCCAGACCACAGGGGAACACTGAAGCTTTCTTT. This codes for CASRPQGNTEAFF. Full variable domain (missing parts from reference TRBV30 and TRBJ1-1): SQTIHQWPATLVQPVGSPLSLECTVEGTSNPNLYWYRQAAGRGLQLLFYSVGIGQISSEVPQNLSASRPQDRQFILSSKKLLLSDSGFYLCASRPQGNTEAFFGQGTRLTVV.

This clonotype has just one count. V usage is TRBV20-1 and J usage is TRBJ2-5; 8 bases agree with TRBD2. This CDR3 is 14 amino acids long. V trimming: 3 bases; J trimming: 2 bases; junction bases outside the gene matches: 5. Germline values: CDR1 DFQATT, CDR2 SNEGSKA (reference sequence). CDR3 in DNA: TGCAGTGCTAGTTACGGGGGGGGTCAAGAGACCCAGTACTTC. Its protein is CSASYGGGQETQYF.

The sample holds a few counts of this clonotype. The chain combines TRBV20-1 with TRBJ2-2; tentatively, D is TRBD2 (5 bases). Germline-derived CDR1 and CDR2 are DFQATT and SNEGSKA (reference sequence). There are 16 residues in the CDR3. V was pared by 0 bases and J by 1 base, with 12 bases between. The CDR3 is CSARDLGSRNTGELFF. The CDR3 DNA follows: TGCAGTGCTAGAGATCTGGGGAGTAGGAACACCGGGGAGCTGTTTTTT.

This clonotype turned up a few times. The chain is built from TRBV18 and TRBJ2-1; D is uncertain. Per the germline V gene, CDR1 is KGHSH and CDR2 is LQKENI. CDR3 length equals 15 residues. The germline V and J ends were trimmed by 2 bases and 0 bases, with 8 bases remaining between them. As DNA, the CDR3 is TGTGCCAGCTCACCAGACTGGGGCTCCTACAATGAGCAGTTCTTC. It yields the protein CASSPDWGSYNEQFF.

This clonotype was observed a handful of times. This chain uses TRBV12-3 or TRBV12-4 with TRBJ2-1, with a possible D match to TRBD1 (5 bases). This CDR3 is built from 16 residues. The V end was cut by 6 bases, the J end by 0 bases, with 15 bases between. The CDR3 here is CASSSGYMRSYNEQFF. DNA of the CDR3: TGTGCCAGCAGCTCAGGGTACATGCGCTCCTACAATGAGCAGTTCTTC.

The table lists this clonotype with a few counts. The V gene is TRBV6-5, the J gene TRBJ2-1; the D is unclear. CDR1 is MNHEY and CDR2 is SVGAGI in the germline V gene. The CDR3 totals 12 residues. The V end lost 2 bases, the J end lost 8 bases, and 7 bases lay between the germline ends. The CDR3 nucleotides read TGTGCCAGCAGTTACCCCCCTGATGAGCAGTTCTTC. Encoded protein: CASSYPPDEQFF.

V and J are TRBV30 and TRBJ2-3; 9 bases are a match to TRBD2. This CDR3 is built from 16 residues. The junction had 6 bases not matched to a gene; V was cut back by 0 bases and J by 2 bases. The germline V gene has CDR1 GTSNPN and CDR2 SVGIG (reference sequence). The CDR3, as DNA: TGTGCCTGGAGTGTAATTGGACTAGCGTTCACAGATACGCAGTATTTT. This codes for CAWSVIGLAFTDTQYF. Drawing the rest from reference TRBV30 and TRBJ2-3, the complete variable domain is SQTIHQWPATLVQPVGSPLSLECTVEGTSNPNLYWYRQAAGRGLQLLFYSVGIGQISSEVPQNLSASRPQDRQFILSSKKLLLSDSGFYLCAWSVIGLAFTDTQYFGPGTRLTVL.

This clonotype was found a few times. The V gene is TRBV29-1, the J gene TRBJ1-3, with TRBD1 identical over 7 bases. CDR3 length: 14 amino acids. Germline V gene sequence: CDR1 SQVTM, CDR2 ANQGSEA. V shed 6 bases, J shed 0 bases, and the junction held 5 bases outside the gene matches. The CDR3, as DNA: TGCAGCGTGGGCGGGACAGCCTCTGGAAACACCATATATTTT. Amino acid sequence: CSVGGTASGNTIYF. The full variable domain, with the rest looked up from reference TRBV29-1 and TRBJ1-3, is SAVISQKPSRDICQRGTSLTIQCQVDSQVTMMFWYRQQPGQSLTLIATANQGSEATYESGFVIDKFPISRPNLTFSTLTVSNMSPEDSSIYLCSVGGTASGNTIYFGEGSWLTVV.

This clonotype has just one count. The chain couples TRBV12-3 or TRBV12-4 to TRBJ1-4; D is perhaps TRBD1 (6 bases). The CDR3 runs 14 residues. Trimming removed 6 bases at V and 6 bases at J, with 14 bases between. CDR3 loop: CASSGGGGYEKLFF. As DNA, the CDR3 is TGTGCCAGCAGCGGAGGGGGAGGTTATGAAAAACTGTTTTTT.

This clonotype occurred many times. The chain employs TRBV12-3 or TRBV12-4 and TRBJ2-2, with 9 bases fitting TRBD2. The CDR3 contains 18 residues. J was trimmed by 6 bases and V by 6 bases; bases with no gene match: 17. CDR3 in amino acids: CASSLPRSGRPFAGELFF. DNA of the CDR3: TGTGCCAGCAGCCTCCCTCGCAGCGGGAGGCCGTTCGCCGGGGAGCTGTTTTTT.

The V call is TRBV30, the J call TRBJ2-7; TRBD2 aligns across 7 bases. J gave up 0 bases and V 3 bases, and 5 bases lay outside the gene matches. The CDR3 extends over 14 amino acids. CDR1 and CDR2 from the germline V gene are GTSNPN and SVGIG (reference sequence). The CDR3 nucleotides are TGTGCCTGGAGCTGGGAGGGACTCTCCTACGAGCAGTACTTC. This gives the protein CAWSWEGLSYEQYF.

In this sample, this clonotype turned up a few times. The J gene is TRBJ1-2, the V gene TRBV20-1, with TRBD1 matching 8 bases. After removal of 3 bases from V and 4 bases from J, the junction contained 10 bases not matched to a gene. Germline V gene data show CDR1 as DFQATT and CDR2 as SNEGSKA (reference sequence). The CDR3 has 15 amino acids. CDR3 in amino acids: CSASIAGQEPYGYTF. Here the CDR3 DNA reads TGCAGTGCTAGCATAGCGGGACAGGAGCCCTATGGCTACACCTTC.

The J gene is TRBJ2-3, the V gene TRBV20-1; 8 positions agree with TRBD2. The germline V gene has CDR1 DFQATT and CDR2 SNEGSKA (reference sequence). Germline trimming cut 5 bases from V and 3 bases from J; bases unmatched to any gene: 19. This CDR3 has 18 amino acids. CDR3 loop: CSAFPITSGREVTDTQYF. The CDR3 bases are TGCAGTGCTTTCCCCATTACGTCCGGGAGGGAGGTAACAGATACGCAGTATTTT.

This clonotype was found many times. CDR3 nucleotides: TGCGCCAGCAGCTTGGGGGGGCAAGGCGAGCAGTACTTC. Translated: CASSLGGQGEQYF. The genes are TRBV5-1 and TRBJ2-7; TRBD1 is a possible D gene (6 bases). V lost 0 bases to trimming and J lost 6 bases, with 10 bases between them. The CDR3 loop spans 13 amino acids. Germline V gives CDR1 SGHRS, CDR2 YFSETQ.

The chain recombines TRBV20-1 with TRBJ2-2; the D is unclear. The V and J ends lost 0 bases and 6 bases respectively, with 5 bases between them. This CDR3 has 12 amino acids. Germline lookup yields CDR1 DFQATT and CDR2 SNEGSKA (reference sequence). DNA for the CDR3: TGCAGTGCTAGAGATATCGCCGGGGAGCTGTTTTTT. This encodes CSARDIAGELFF.

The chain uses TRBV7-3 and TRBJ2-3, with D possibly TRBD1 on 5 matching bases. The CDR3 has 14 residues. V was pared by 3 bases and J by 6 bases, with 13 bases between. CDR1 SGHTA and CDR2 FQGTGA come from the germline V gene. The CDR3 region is CASSFSGLADTQYF. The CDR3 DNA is TGTGCCAGCAGCTTCTCAGGGTTGGCGGATACGCAGTATTTT.

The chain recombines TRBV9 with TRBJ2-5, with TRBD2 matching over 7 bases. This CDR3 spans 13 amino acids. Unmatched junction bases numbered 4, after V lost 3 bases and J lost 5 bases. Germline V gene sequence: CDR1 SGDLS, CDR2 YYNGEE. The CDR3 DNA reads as TGTGCCAGCAGCGCCACTAGCGAGGAGACCCAGTACTTC. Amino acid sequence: CASSATSEETQYF.

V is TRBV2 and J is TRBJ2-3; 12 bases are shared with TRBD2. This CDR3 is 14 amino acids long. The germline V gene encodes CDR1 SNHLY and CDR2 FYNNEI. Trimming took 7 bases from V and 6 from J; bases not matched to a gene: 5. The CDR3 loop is CASTPGLAGDTQYF. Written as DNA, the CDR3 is TGTGCCAGCACCCCAGGACTAGCGGGGGATACGCAGTATTTT.

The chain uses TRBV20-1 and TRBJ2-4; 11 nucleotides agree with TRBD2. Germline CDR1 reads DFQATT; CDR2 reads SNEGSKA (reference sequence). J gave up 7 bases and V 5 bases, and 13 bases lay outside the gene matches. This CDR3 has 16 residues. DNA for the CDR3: TGCAGTGCTCCGGGACTAGCGGCCAGCCGGGGGAACATTCAGTACTTC. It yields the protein CSAPGLAASRGNIQYF.

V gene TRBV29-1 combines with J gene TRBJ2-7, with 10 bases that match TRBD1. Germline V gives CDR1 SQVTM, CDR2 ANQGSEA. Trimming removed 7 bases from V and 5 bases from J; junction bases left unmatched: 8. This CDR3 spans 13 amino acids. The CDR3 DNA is TGCAGCGGCTTGGACAGGGGGATCAACGAGCAGTACTTC. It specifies CSGLDRGINEQYF.

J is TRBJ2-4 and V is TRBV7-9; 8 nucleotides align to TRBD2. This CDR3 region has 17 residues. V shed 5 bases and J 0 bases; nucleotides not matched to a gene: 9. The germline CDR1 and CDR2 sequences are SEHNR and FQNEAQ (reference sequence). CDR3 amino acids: CASSTSRGGSAKNIQYF. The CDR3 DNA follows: TGTGCCAGCAGCACCTCTCGGGGGGGCTCAGCCAAAAACATTCAGTACTTC.

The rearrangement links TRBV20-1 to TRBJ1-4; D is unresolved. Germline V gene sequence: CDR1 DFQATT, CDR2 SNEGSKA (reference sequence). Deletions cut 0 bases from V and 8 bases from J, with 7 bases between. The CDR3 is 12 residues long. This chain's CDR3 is CSARDAREKLFF. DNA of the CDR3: TGCAGTGCTAGAGATGCTAGGGAAAAACTGTTTTTT.

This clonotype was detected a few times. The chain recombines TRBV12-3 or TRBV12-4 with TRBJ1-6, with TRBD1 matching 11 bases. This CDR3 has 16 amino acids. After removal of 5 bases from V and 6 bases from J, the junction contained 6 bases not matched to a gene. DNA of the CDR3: TGTGCCAGCAGTCGGGGACAGGGGGGGACTAATTCACCCCTCCACTTT. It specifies CASSRGQGGTNSPLHF.

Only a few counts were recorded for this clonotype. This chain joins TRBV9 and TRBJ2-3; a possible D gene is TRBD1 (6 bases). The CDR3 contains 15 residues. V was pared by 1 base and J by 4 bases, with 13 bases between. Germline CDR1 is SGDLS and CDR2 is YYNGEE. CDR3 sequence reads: CASSVHETGSDTQYF. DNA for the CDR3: TGTGCCAGCAGCGTACACGAAACAGGGTCAGATACGCAGTATTTT.

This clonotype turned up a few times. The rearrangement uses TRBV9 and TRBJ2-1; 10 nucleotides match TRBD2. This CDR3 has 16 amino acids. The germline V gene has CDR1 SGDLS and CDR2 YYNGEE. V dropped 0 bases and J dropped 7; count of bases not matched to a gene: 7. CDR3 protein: CASSVVSGGSRNEQFF. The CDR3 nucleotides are TGTGCCAGCAGCGTAGTTAGCGGGGGGTCGAGGAATGAGCAGTTCTTC. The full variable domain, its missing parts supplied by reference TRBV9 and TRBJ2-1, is DSGVTQTPKHLITATGQRVTLRCSPRSGDLSVYWYQQSLDQGLQFLIQYYNGEERAKGNILERFSAQQFPDLHSELNLSSLELGDSALYFCASSVVSGGSRNEQFFGPGTRLTVL.